This T cell receptor (beta chain) was documented in a study of CD8 T cells in ankylosing spondylitis. Points from the study as a whole: For ankylosing spondylitis blood, a TCR beta motif of several highly homologous variants appeared characteristic. It was reported that disease-linked clones were significantly enriched in matched ankylosing spondylitis synovial fluid. Disease-associated clonotypes exhibited CD8+ identity and were relatively infrequent in peripheral blood.

5'-RACE, quantitative and with molecular barcodes, yielded the TCR beta libraries. TCRdb fed the 5' RACE reads into MiXCR, producing one record per CDR3 protein. Here the sample spans fewer than 180,000 distinct CDR3 sequences, under 55% being singletons. A remark on this clonotype: What it binds is not known.

Trimming left V 0 bases short and J 6 bases short, with 19 bases between. The CDR3 runs 17 residues. Per the germline V gene, CDR1 is MNHEY and CDR2 is SVGAGI. Input material: synovial fluid, either unsorted or a sorted T cell fraction (not recorded which). This TCR came from a male donor with ankylosing spondylitis. V usage is TRBV6-5 and J usage is TRBJ2-3; no clear D. CDR3 sequence: CASSYSARVGPLDTQYF. The CDR3 DNA is TGTGCCAGCAGTTACTCGGCAAGAGTAGGGCCTCTGGATACGCAGTATTTT.